This TCR beta chain was sequenced for a study of cytomegalovirus exposure and HLA in healthy donors. Broader study findings: First-cohort TCR clusters were later found to tend to co-occur in the 120 or so validation repertoires. The study labeled fewer than 200 TCR beta chains cytomegalovirus-associated.

The count of this clone is one. The antigen is unknown. V was clipped by 5 bases and J by 7 bases; unmatched bases: 11. Per germline, CDR1 LGHNA and CDR2 YSLEER. The length of the CDR3 is 14 residues. Only in-frame clones appear in the TCRdb table, and some are missing; sequencing was by immunoSEQ multiplex PCR. The repertoire holds roughly 260,000 clones, with approximately 87% as singletons. The sequenced sample consisted of PBMCs. The chain is built from TRBV4-3 and TRBJ2-7; 7 nucleotides match TRBD1. The receptor comes from a man aged 18 to 29 in good health and CMV-seronegative. The CDR3 nucleotides are TGCGCCAGCAGCGAAGGACAGGCCGACCAAGAGCAGTACTTC. This sequence encodes CASSEGQADQEQYF.